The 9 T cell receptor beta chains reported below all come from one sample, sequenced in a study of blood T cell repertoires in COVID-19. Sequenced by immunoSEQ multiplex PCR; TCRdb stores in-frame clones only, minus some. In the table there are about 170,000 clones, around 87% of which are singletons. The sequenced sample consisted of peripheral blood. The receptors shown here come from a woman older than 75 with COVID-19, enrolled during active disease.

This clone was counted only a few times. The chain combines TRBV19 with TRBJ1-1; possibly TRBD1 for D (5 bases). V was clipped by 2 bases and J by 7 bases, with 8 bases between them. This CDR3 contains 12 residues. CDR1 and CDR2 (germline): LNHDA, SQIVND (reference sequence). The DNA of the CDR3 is TGTGCCAGTAGTATACAGGGTATTGAAGCTTTCTTT. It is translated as CASSIQGIEAFF.

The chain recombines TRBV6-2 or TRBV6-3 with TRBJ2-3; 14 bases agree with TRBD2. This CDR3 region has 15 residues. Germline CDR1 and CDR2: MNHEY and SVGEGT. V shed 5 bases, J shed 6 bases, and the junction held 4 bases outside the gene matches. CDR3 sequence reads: CASSDWTSGRDTQYF. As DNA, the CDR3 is TGTGCCAGCAGTGACTGGACTAGCGGGAGGGATACGCAGTATTTT.

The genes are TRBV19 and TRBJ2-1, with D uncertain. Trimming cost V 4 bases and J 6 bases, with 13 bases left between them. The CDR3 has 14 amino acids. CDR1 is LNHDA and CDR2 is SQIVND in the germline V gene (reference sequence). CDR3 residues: CASSTRGHSNEQFF. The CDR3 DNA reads TGTGCCAGTAGTACCCGTGGGCATAGCAATGAGCAGTTCTTC.

The CDR3 reads CASSYYQGATYSPLHF. The CDR3 bases are TGTGCCAGCAGTTATTATCAGGGGGCGACCTACTCACCCCTCCACTTT. V and J are TRBV6-5 and TRBJ1-6; the match to TRBD1 covers 8 bases. The germline V gene encodes CDR1 MNHEY and CDR2 SVGAGI. With 3 bases clipped from V and 10 bases from J, the junction kept 11 bases outside the gene matches. CDR3 length: 16 residues.

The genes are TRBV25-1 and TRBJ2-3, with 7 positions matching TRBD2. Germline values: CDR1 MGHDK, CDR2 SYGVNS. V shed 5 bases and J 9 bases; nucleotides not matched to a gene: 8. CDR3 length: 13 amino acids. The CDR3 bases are TGTGCCAGCAGTAGGGACTACCCCGTAACGCAGTATTTT. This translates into CASSRDYPVTQYF.

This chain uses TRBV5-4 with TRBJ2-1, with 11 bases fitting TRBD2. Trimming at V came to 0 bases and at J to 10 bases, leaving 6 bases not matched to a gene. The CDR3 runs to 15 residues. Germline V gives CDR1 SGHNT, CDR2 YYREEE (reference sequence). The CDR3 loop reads CASSLVTSGSGEQFF. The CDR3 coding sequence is TGTGCCAGCAGCTTGGTCACTAGCGGGAGTGGAGAGCAGTTCTTC.

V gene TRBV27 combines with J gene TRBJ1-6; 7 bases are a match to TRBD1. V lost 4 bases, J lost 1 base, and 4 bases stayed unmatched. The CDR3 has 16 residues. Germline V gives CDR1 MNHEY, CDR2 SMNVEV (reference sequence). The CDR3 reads CASSSTGRSYNSPLHF. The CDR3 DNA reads TGTGCCAGCAGTTCGACAGGGAGATCCTATAATTCACCCCTCCACTTT.

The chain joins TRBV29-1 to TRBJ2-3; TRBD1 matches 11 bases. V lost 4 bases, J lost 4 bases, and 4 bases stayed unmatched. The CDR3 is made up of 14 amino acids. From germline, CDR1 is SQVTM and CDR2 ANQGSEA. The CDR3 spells CSVAPGQGADTQYF. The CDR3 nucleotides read TGCAGCGTTGCTCCGGGACAGGGGGCAGATACGCAGTATTTT.

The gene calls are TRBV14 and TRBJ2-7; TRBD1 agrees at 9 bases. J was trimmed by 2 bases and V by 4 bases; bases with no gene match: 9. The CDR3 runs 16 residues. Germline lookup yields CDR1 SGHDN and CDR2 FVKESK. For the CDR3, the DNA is TGTGCCAGCAGCCCACTCGGACAGGGGAGGACCTACGAGCAGTACTTC. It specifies CASSPLGQGRTYEQYF.